Each of the 5 T cell receptor beta chains below was sequenced from the same sample in a study of T cell responses to AZD1222 COVID-19 vaccine. Sequencing used immunoSEQ multiplex PCR; TCRdb keeps in-frame clones, though not all of them. The sample carries around 260,000 clones, more than 80% recorded once. The sample in question was peripheral blood, obtained on day 0 of AZD1222 vaccination. The origin of the receptors is an adult in good health.

The chain uses TRBV5-1 and TRBJ2-1; D is ambiguous. There are 18 residues in the CDR3. Trimming stripped 1 base from V and 4 bases from J, with 21 bases between. Germline V CDR1 and CDR2: SGHRS, YFSETQ. The DNA for the CDR3 is TGCGCCAGCAGCTTGTCAGAGTTAGGGCTCCCCCCTTACAATGAGCAGTTCTTC. It translates to CASSLSELGLPPYNEQFF.

This chain joins TRBV6-2 or TRBV6-3 and TRBJ2-7; D possibly corresponds to TRBD1 (6 bases). CDR1 and CDR2 from the germline V gene are MNHEY and SVGEGT. This CDR3 spans 15 amino acids. The germline V and J ends were trimmed by 3 bases and 2 bases, with 14 bases remaining between them. For the CDR3, the DNA is TGTGCCAGCAGTTATCAGGGGTCCCCCCCCTACGAGCAGTACTTC. As protein: CASSYQGSPPYEQYF.

The chain joins TRBV5-1 to TRBJ2-2, with TRBD1 matching 8 bases. The CDR3 sequence is 14 residues long. Germline V gene sequence: CDR1 SGHRS, CDR2 YFSETQ. V shed 4 bases, J shed 4 bases, and the junction held 3 bases outside the gene matches. CDR3 loop: CASSQDRVTGELFF. CDR3 in DNA: TGCGCCAGCAGCCAGGACAGGGTCACCGGGGAGCTGTTTTTT.

The CDR3 DNA reads as TGTGCCAGCAGCCGCCAGGGACAGGGGGCGAAGGGCTACACCTTC. Translated: CASSRQGQGAKGYTF. The V gene is TRBV4-2, the J gene TRBJ1-2, with 12 bases lining up with TRBD1. V lost 4 bases to trimming and J lost 8 bases; unmatched junction nucleotides: 8. The CDR3 is 15 residues long. Germline V gene data show CDR1 as LGHNA and CDR2 as YNFKEQ.

The chain combines TRBV28 with TRBJ2-3; the match to TRBD1 covers 8 bases. The junction had 8 bases not matched to a gene; V was cut back by 5 bases and J by 4 bases. The CDR3 has 15 residues. CDR1 and CDR2 from the germline V gene are MDHEN and SYDVKM. DNA for the CDR3: TGTGCCAGCAGTGAGCGCAGGGGGCGGGCAGATACGCAGTATTTT. This codes for CASSERRGRADTQYF.